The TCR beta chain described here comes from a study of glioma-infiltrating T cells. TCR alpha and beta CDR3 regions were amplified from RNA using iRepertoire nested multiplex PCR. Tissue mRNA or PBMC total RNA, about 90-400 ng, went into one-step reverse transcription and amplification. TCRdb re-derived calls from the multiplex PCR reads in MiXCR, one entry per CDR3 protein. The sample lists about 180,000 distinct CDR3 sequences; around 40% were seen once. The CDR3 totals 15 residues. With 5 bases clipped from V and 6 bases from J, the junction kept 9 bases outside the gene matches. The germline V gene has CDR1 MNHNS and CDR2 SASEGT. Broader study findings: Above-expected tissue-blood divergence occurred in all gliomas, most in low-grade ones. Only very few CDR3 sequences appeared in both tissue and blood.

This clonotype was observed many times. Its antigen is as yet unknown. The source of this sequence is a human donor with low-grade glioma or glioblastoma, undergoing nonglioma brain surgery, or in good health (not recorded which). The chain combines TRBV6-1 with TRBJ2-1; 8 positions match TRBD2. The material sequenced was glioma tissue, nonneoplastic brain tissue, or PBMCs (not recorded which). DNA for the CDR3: TGTGCCAGCAGTCCCGGGACTAGTAGGTTCAATGAGCAGTTCTTC. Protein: CASSPGTSRFNEQFF.